This T cell receptor (beta chain) was profiled in a study of human CD8 memory T cell subsets. The CDR3 loop spans 16 amino acids. Germline V gives CDR1 MGHRA, CDR2 YSYEKL. TCR beta libraries were made by UMI-labeled 5' RACE. Reprocessing the 5' RACE reads, TCRdb reports a single entry for every CDR3 protein and omits DNA. The sample spans 6,500 to 8,000 distinct CDR3 sequences; the ten largest clones claim over 20%. The source is a human donor in good health. The source material was CD8+ T cells from PBMCs. This chain links TRBV4-1 with TRBJ2-1; TCRdb's D call of TRBD1 is untestable without DNA. CDR3 protein: CASSQEFPGARNEQFF.